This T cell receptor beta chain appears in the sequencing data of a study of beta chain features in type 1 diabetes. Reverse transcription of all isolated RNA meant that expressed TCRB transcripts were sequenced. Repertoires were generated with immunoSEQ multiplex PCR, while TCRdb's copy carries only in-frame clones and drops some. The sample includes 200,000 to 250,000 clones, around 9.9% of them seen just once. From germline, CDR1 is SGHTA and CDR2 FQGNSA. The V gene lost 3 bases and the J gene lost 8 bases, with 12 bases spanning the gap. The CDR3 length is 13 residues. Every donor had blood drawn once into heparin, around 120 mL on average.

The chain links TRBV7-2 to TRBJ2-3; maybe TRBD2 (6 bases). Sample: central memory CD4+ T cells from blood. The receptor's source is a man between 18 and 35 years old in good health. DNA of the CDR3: TGTGCCAGCAGCTTTGAGTCGCGGGGTACGCAGTATTTT. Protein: CASSFESRGTQYF.